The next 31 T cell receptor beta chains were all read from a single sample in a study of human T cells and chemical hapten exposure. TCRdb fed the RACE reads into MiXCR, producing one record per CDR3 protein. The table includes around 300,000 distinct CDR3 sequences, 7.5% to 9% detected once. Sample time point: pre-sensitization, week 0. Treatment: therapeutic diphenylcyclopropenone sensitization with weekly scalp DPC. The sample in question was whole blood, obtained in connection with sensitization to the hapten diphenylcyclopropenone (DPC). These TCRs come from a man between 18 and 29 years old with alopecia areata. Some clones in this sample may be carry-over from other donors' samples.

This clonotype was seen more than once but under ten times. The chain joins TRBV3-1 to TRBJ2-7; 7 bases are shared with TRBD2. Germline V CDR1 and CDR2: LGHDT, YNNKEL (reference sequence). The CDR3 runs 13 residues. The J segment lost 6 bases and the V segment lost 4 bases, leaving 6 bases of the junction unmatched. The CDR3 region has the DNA TGTGCCAGCAGCCCCAAGTGGGGGGGCGAGCAGTACGTC. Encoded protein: CASSPKWGGEQYV.

CDR3 sequence: CASSQDDAGSDIQYF. CDR3 coding DNA: TGCGCCAGCAGCCAAGATGACGCGGGGTCGGACATTCAGTACTTC. This chain connects TRBV4-3 to TRBJ2-4; possibly TRBD2 for D (6 bases). The length of the CDR3 is 15 residues. Deletions cut 0 bases from V and 8 bases from J, with 14 bases between. Germline V gene sequence: CDR1 LGHNA, CDR2 YSLEER.

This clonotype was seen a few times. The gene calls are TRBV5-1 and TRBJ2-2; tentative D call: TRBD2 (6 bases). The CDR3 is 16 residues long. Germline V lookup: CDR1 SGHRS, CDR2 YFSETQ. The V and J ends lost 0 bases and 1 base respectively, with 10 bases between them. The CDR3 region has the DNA TGCGCCAGCAGCTTGGCGGGACTCAGGAACACCGGGGAGCTGTTTTTT. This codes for CASSLAGLRNTGELFF.

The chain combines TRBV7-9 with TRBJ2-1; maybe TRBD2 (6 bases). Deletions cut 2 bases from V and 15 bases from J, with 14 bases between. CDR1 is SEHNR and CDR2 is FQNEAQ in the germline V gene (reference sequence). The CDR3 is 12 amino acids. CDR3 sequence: CASSLRRGRPFF. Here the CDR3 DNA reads TGTGCCAGCAGCTTAAGGCGGGGACGTCCGTTCTTC. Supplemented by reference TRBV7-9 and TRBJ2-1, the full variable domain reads DTGVSQNPRHKITKRGQNVTFRCDPISEHNRLYWYRQTLGQGPEFLTYFQNEAQLEKSRLLSDRFSAERPKGSFSTLEIQRTEQGDSAMYLCASSLRRGRPFFGPGTRLTVL.

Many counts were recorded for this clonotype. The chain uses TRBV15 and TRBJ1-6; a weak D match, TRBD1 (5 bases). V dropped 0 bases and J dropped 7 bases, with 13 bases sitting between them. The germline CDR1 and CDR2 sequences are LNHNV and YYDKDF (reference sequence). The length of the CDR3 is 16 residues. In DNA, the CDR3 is TGTGCCACCAGCAGAGATAGGAGGGGAGGGAATTCACCCCTCCACTTT. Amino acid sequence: CATSRDRRGGNSPLHF.

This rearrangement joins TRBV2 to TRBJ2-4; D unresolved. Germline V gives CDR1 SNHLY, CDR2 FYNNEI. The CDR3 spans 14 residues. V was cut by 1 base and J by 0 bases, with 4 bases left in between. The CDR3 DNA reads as TGTGCCAGCAGTGAAGGGGAAGCCAAAAACATTCAGTACTTC. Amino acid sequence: CASSEGEAKNIQYF.

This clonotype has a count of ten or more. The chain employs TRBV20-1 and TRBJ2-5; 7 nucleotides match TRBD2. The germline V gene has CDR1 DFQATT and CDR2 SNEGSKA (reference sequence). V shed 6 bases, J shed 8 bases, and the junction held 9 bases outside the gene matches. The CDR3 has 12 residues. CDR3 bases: TGCAGTGCGGGGGACTATGAGAAAACCCAGTACTTC. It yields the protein CSAGDYEKTQYF.

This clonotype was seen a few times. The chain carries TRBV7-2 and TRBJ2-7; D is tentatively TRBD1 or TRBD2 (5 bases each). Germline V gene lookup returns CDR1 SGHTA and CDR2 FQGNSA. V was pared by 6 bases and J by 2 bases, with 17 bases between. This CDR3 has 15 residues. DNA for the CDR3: TGTGCCAGCAGTTCGTCCGGGACCCCAACCTACGAGCAGTACTTC. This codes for CASSSSGTPTYEQYF.

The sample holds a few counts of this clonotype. CDR3 nucleotides: TGTGCCAGCAGTGAAGCGCGAGGGGGTTATACGCAGTATTTT. Translation: CASSEARGGYTQYF. J is TRBJ2-3 and V is TRBV2, with D possibly being TRBD1 (6 bases). Trimming stripped 0 bases from V and 7 bases from J, with 11 bases between. The CDR3 extends over 14 amino acids. Per germline, CDR1 SNHLY and CDR2 FYNNEI.

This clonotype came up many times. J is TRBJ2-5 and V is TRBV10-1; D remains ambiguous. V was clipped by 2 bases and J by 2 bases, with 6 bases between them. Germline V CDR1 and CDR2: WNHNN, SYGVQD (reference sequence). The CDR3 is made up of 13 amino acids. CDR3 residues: CASSENPQETQYF. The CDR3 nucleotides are TGCGCCAGCAGTGAGAATCCGCAAGAGACCCAGTACTTC.

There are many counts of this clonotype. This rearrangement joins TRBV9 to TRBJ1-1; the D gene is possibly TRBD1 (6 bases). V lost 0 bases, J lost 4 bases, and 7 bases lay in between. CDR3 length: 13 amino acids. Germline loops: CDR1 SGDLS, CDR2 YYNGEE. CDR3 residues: CASSVEGGTEAFF. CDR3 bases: TGTGCCAGCAGCGTAGAAGGGGGCACTGAAGCTTTCTTT. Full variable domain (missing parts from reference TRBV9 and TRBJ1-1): DSGVTQTPKHLITATGQRVTLRCSPRSGDLSVYWYQQSLDQGLQFLIQYYNGEERAKGNILERFSAQQFPDLHSELNLSSLELGDSALYFCASSVEGGTEAFFGQGTRLTVV.

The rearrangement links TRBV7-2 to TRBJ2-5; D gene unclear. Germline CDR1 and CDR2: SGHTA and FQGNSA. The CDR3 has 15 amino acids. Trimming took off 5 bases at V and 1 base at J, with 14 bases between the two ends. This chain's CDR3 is CASSPTSRVQETQYF. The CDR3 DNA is TGTGCCAGCAGCCCCACCTCTAGGGTCCAAGAGACCCAGTACTTC.

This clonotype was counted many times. This CDR3 reads CASSRWDVDQPQHF. CDR3 coding DNA: TGTGCCAGCAGTCGATGGGATGTCGATCAGCCCCAGCATTTT. The chain couples TRBV6-2 or TRBV6-3 to TRBJ1-5; D is unclear. The CDR3 is 14 amino acids. V gave up 5 bases and J gave up 5 bases, with 13 bases separating them. From germline, CDR1 is MNHEY and CDR2 SVGEGT.

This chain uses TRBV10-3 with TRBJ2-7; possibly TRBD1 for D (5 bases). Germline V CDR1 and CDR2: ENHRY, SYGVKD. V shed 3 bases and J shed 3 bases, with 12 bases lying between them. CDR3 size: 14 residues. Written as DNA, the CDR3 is TGTGCCATCAGTGAAAGGGGCCCTAACTACGAGCAGTACGTC. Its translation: CAISERGPNYEQYV.

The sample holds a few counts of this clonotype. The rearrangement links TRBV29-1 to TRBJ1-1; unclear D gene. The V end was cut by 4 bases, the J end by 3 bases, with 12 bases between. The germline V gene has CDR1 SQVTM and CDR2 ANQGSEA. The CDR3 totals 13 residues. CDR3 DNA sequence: TGCAGCGTTGCTCCGTTGCGGGACACTGAAGCTTTCTTT. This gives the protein CSVAPLRDTEAFF.

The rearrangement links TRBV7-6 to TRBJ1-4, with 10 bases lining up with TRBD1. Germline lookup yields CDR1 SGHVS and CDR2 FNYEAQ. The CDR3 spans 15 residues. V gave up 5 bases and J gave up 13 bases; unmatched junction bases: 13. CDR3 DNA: TGTGCCAGCAGCCGGGACAGGGGTGTCACCCAAAGACTGTTTTTT. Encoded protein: CASSRDRGVTQRLFF.

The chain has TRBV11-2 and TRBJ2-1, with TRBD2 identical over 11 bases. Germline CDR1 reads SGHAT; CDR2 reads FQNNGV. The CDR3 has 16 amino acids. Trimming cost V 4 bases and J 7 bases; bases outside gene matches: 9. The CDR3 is CASSSPGTSGSNEQFF. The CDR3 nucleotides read TGTGCCAGCAGCTCTCCCGGGACTAGCGGATCAAATGAGCAGTTCTTC. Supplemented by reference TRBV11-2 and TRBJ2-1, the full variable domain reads EAGVAQSPRYKIIEKRQSVAFWCNPISGHATLYWYQQILGQGPKLLIQFQNNGVVDDSQLPKDRFSAERLKGVDSTLKIQPAKLEDSAVYLCASSSPGTSGSNEQFFGPGTRLTVL.

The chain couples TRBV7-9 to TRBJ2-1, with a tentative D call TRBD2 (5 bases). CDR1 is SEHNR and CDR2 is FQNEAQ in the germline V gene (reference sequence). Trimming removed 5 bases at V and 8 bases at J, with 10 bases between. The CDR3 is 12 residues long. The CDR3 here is CASSPSSDEQFF. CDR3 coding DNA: TGTGCCAGCAGCCCTAGCTCGGATGAGCAGTTCTTC.

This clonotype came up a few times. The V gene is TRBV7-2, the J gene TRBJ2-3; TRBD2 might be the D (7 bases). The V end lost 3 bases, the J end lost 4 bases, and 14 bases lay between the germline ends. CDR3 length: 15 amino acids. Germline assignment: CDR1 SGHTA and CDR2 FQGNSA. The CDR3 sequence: CASSLGGASADTQYF. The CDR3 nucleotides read TGTGCCAGCAGCTTGGGGGGGGCCTCCGCAGATACGCAGTATTTT.

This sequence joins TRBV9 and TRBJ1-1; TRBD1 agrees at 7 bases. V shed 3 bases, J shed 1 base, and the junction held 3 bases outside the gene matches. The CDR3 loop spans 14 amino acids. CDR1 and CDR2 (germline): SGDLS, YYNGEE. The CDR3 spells CASSGGTANTEAFF. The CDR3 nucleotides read TGTGCCAGCAGCGGGGGGACAGCGAACACTGAAGCTTTCTTT.

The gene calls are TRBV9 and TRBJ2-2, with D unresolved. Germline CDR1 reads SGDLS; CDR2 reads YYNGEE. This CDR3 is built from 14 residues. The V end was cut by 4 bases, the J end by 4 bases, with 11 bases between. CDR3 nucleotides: TGTGCCAGCAGCTCCGTACTGGGCACCGGGGAGCTGTTTTTT. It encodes CASSSVLGTGELFF.

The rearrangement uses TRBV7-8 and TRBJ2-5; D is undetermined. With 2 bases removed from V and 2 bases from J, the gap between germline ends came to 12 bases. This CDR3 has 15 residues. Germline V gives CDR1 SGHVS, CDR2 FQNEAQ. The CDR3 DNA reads TGTGCCAGCAGCTTATGGAACATCGAACAAGAGACCCAGTACTTC. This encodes CASSLWNIEQETQYF.

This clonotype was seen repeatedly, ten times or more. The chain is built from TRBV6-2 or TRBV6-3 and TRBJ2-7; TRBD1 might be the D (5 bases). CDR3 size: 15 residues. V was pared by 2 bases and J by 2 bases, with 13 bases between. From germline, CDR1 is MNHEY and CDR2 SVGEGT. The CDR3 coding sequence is TGTGCCAGCAGTTACCAGGGTTGGCCCCCCTACGAGCAGTACTTC. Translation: CASSYQGWPPYEQYF.

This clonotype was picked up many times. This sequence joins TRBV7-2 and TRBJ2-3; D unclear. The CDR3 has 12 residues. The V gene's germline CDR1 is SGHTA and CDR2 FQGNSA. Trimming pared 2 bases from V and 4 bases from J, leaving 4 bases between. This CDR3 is CASSLTPDTQYF. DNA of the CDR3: TGTGCCAGCAGCTTAACTCCAGATACGCAGTATTTT.

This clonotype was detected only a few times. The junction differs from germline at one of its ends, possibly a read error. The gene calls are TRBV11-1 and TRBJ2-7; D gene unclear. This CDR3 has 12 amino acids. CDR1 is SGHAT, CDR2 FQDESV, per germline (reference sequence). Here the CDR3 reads CASSSEAPGRYF. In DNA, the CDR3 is TGTGCCAGCAGCTCCGAGGCCCCAGGTCGGTATTTC.

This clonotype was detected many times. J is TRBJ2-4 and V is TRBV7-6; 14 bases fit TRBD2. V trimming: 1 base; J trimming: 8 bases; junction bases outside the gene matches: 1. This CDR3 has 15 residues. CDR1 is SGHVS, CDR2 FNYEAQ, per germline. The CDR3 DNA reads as TGTGCCAGCAGCTTAGGGACTAGCGGGGGGCACATTCAGTACTTC. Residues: CASSLGTSGGHIQYF.

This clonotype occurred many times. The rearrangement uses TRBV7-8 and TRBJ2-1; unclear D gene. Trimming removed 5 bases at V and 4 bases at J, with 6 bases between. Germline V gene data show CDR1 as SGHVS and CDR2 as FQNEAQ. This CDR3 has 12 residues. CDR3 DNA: TGTGCCAGCAGCCGAACGTACAATGAGCAGTTCTTC. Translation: CASSRTYNEQFF. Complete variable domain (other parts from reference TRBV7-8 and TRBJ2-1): GAGVSQSPRYKVAKRGQDVALRCDPISGHVSLFWYQQALGQGPEFLTYFQNEAQLDKSGLPSDRFFAERPEGSVSTLKIQRTQQEDSAVYLCASSRTYNEQFFGPGTRLTVL.

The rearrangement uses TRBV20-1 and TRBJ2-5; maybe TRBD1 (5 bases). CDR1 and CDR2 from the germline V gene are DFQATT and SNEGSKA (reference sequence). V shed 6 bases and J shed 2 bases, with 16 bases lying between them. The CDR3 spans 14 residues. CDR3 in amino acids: CSAVETALQETQYF. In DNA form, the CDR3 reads TGCAGTGCCGTCGAGACAGCGTTACAAGAGACCCAGTACTTC.

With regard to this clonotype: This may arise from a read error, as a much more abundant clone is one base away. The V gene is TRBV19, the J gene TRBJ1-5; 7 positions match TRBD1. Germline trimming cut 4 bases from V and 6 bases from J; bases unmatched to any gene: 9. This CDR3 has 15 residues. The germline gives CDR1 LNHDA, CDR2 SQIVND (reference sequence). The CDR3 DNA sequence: TGTGCCAGTAGTAGAAGGGGGCTGGACATTCAGCCCCAGCATTTT. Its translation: CASSRRGLDIQPQHF. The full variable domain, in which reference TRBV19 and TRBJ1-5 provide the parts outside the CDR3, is DGGITQSPKYLFRKEGQNVTLSCEQNLNHDAMYWYRQDPGQGLRLIYYSQIVNDFQKGDIAEGYSVSREKKESFPLTVTSAQKNPTAFYLCASSRRGLDIQPQHFGDGTRLSIL.

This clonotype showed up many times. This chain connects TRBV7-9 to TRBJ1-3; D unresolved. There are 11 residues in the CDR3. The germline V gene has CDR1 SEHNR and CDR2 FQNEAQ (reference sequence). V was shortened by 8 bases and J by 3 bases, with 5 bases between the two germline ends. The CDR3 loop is CASWRGNTIYF. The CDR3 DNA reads TGTGCCAGCTGGCGTGGAAACACCATATATTTT.

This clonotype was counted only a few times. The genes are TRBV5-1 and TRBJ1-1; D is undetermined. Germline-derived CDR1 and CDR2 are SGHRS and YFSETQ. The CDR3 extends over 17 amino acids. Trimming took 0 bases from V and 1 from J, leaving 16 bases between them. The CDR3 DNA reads TGCGCCAGCAGCTTGGTGGGGAGGACCCCCTCGAACACTGAAGCTTTCTTT. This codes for CASSLVGRTPSNTEAFF.